These T cell receptor beta chains were read from a single sample in a study of patients and donors after allogeneic stem cell transplantation. TCRdb called the RT-PCR reads again in MiXCR, with one record for every CDR3 protein. The repertoire holds some 960,000 distinct CDR3 sequences, with roughly 18% as singletons. Sequenced material: blood, either unsorted or a sorted T cell fraction (not recorded which). The receptors were gathered from a human donor who was either an allogeneic HSCT recipient or a stem cell or donor lymphocyte infusion donor (not recorded which). It is not recorded whose cells these are; they may come from a transplant donor. CDR3s include the opening cysteine and the closing phenylalanine or tryptophan. A D gene is named only where the DNA matches it firmly. Not all rows give a size; the values are once, few, many and, for expanded clones, a class.

TRBD1	TRBV5-1	few	TRBJ2-7	TGCGCCAGCAGCGATCCGGGACAGGGCCACTACGAGCAGTACTTC	CASSDPGQGHYEQYF
TRBD2	TRBV6-5	few	TRBJ2-1	TGTGCCAGCAGTTACGTCCTAGCGGGAGGGCCTGACAATGAGCAGTTCTTC	CASSYVLAGGPDNEQFF
-	TRBV7-9	many	TRBJ2-1	TGTGCCAGCAGCTTAGCGGGACGGCGGGATGACAATGAGCAGTTCTTC	CASSLAGRRDDNEQFF
TRBD2	TRBV20-1	few	TRBJ2-7	TGCAGTGCTAGCGGGGGGGTAAACTCCTACGAGCAGTACTTC	CSASGGVNSYEQYF
TRBD1	TRBV5-1	-	TRBJ1-4	TGCGCCAGCAGCTTCCCGGGACAGGGAGGCGAAAAACTGTTTTTT	CASSFPGQGGEKLFF
TRBD1	TRBV12-3/TRBV12-4	few	TRBJ1-4	TGTGCCAGCAGTTTCCCAGGGGGGGGGCTGTTTTTT	CASSFPGGGLFF
-	TRBV7-2	few	TRBJ2-5	TGTGCCAGCAGCCTATGGACTGATGAGACCCAGTACTTC	CASSLWTDETQYF
TRBD2	TRBV7-9	many	TRBJ2-1	TGTGCCAGCAGCCCTAGCGGGAGCGGCAATGAGCAGTTCTTC	CASSPSGSGNEQFF
TRBD2	TRBV5-1	-	TRBJ2-3	TGCGCCAGCAGCTTAGAAGGTCAGACTAGCACGCAGTATTTT	CASSLEGQTSTQYF
TRBD2	TRBV15	few	TRBJ2-3	TGTGCCACCAGCAGAGAGGGGTCAGGTGGCGGGAGGATCACAGATACGCAGTATTTT	CATSREGSGGGRITDTQYF
-	TRBV15	few	TRBJ2-5	TGTGCCACCAGCAGAGACGGGACCACGGTGGACCAGTACTTC	CATSRDGTTVDQYF
TRBD1	TRBV4-1	many	TRBJ1-2	TGCGCCAGCAGCCCGACAGGGCTTAACTATGGCTACACCTTC	CASSPTGLNYGYTF
TRBD1	TRBV6-1	-	TRBJ1-4	TGTGCCAGCAGAACTGGGACAGGGGGGACTAATGAAAAACTGTTTTTT	CASRTGTGGTNEKLFF
TRBD2	TRBV20-1	-	TRBJ2-2	TGCAGTGCTAGAACTAGCGGGAGGGTCGACACCGGGGAGCTGTTTTTT	CSARTSGRVDTGELFF
TRBD1	TRBV7-2	many	TRBJ1-2	TGTGCCAGCAGCCCCCGGACAGGGAACTTTAACTATGGCTACACCTTC	CASSPRTGNFNYGYTF
-	TRBV7-9	few	TRBJ1-1	TGTGCCAGCAGCTTAGTGTTAGGAGAGAACACTGAAGCTTTCTTT	CASSLVLGENTEAFF
TRBD2	TRBV12-3/TRBV12-4	many	TRBJ2-5	TGTGCCAGCAGCCGCGGACTAGCGGGGGGAGAGACCCAGTACTTC	CASSRGLAGGETQYF
-	TRBV3-1	-	TRBJ1-2	TGTGCCAGCAGCCAGTCCAGAAAAAACTATGGCTACACCTTC	CASSQSRKNYGYTF
-	TRBV5-1	many	TRBJ2-7	TGCGCCAGCAGCTTGGAGTACAGGTCAGTCTACGAGCAGTACTTC	CASSLEYRSVYEQYF
TRBD2	TRBV7-9	-	TRBJ2-7	TGTGCCAGCAGCCTTAGCGGGGACCTCTCCTACGAGCAGTACTTC	CASSLSGDLSYEQYF
TRBD2	TRBV12-3/TRBV12-4	many	TRBJ2-4	TGTGCCAGCACCTGGGGCGGGGGGGCAAACATTCAGTACTTC	CASTWGGGANIQYF
-	TRBV6-5	few	TRBJ1-1	TGTGCCAGCAGTTACTCGAGTAGGGGGACTGAAGCTTTCTTT	CASSYSSRGTEAFF
-	TRBV6-1	-	TRBJ1-1	TGTGCCAGCAGCGCTGGGGTGGGTACTGAAGCTTTCTTT	CASSAGVGTEAFF
-	TRBV7-8	-	TRBJ1-5	TGTGCCAGCAGCGACAAGGGGTCACTCTATCTGGCCCAGCATTTT	CASSDKGSLYLAQHF
TRBD2	TRBV18	-	TRBJ2-1	TGTGCCAGCTCACCACTCCGGGGGGGATACAATGAGCAGTTCTTC	CASSPLRGGYNEQFF
TRBD1	TRBV2	few	TRBJ2-2	TGTGCCAGCAGTCGACAGGGGGCGAGTAGAACCGGGGAGCTGTTTTTT	CASSRQGASRTGELFF
-	TRBV7-9	few	TRBJ1-1	TGTGCCAGCAGCTTAGCAGGGTTGGTCACTGAAGCTTTCTTT	CASSLAGLVTEAFF
-	TRBV12-3/TRBV12-4	many	TRBJ2-1	TGTGCCAGCAGTTCGCGGGACAAACTCTACAATGAGCAGTTCTTC	CASSSRDKLYNEQFF
TRBD1	TRBV7-9	few	TRBJ2-7	TGTGCCAGCAGCGACGTGACAGGGCGACCCTACGAGCAGTACTTC	CASSDVTGRPYEQYF
TRBD1	TRBV12-3/TRBV12-4	many	TRBJ2-4	TGTGCCAGCAGAGATGGACAGGAAAGTCCCAAAAACATTCAGTACTTC	CASRDGQESPKNIQYF
TRBD1	TRBV18	few	TRBJ2-7	TGTGCCAGCTCGTCCGGACAGGCCGAGCAGTACTTC	CASSSGQAEQYF
-	TRBV12-3/TRBV12-4	-	TRBJ2-5	TGTGCCAGCAGTTTTAGTAAGAAGGGACACCGAGGGGAGACCCAGTACTTC	CASSFSKKGHRGETQYF
TRBD2	TRBV5-1	few	TRBJ2-7	TGCGCCAGCAGCCTGGGACTAGCGGGAGGGCCTCCCGAGCAGTACTTC	CASSLGLAGGPPEQYF
-	TRBV7-3	few	TRBJ1-2	TGTGCCAGCAGCTTATTCACCGGGACTAACTATGGCTACACCTTC	CASSLFTGTNYGYTF
TRBD1	TRBV5-1	many	TRBJ2-2	TGCGCCAGCAGCCCCCTTCAGGGGGCAGGAGGGGAGCTGTTTTTT	CASSPLQGAGGELFF
TRBD1	TRBV10-3	many	TRBJ1-1	TGTGCCTCGACAGGGGGCTCGACTGAAGCTTTCTTT	CASTGGSTEAFF
TRBD2	TRBV6-5	many	TRBJ2-3	TGTGCCAGCAGTTACCGGACTAGCGGACTAGGTTGGGATACGCAGTATTTT	CASSYRTSGLGWDTQYF
-	TRBV5-6	-	TRBJ2-7	TGTGCCAGCAGCCGGAAGAGGGGAGGTGAGCAGTACTTC	CASSRKRGGEQYF
-	TRBV30	once	TRBJ2-3	TGTGCCTGGACACCGGACCGAGGGGGGAGGACGCAGTATTTT	CAWTPDRGGRTQYF
-	TRBV6-6	few	TRBJ1-1	TGTGCCAGTCCTTTGGGCAATGGTGCTTTCTTT	CASPLGNGAFF
TRBD1	TRBV5-1	-	TRBJ1-2	TGCGCCAGCAGCTTGGAGATTACAGGGGGCGTCTATGGCTACACCTTC	CASSLEITGGVYGYTF
TRBD1	TRBV10-3	-	TRBJ1-3	TGTGCCCTCGGGGCAGGGGGTTTCGGAAACACCATATATTTT	CALGAGGFGNTIYF
-	TRBV20-1	-	TRBJ2-3	TGCAGTGCTAGCTCGTGGCGAGGTACGCAGTATTTT	CSASSWRGTQYF
-	TRBV27	few	TRBJ2-4	TGTGCCAGCAGTTTAGTTGGGGAGTCAGGCAAAAACATTCAGTACTTC	CASSLVGESGKNIQYF
TRBD2	TRBV12-3/TRBV12-4	few	TRBJ2-1	TGTGCCAGCAGTTTTATTGCTAGCGGGTCGGATGAGCAGTTCTTC	CASSFIASGSDEQFF
-	TRBV11-1	-	TRBJ1-2	TGTGCCAGCAGCTCCCGCGAAGTGCGGGGAGGCTACACCTTC	CASSSREVRGGYTF
TRBD1	TRBV19	-	TRBJ2-7	TGTGCCAGTAGTATCGCCCGAGGGGGCCGCGAGCAGTACTTC	CASSIARGGREQYF
TRBD1	TRBV20-1	-	TRBJ2-7	TGCAGTGCCGCAACCGGGACAGGGGACTACGAGCAGTACTTC	CSAATGTGDYEQYF